The subject of this entry is one T cell receptor beta chain. The data are from a study of blood T cell repertoires in COVID-19. Study-wide context: There were acute and convalescent COVID-19 samples, and they came from the United States, Italy and Spain. In each case, the material was cDNA or gDNA derived from T cells, B-cell-depleted T cells, or PBMCs.

Donors were grouped by their self-reported clinical history. The length of the CDR3 is 14 residues. Germline CDR1 is GTSNPN and CDR2 is SVGIG (reference sequence). V lost 0 bases and J lost 0, with 8 bases in between. Per the original data handling: Reference gene primer amplification in the assay estimated nucleated cell counts. Repertoires were generated with immunoSEQ multiplex PCR, while TCRdb's copy carries only in-frame clones and drops some. V and J calls and clone size are those listed in that table; D and trimming were worked out from the DNA. The repertoire includes roughly 400,000 clones, 88% of them detected once, and 2% to 2.5% sits in the top ten.

This receptor was identified in a woman aged 40 to 50 with acute COVID-19. The chain couples TRBV30 to TRBJ1-2, with unresolved D. Sample: PBMCs or T cells enriched from blood (not recorded which). CDR3 DNA: TGTGCCTGGAGTGTACGTCAGACTAACTATGGCTACACCTTC. Encoded protein: CAWSVRQTNYGYTF.